A selection of T cell receptor beta chains follows, all from one sample in a study of blood T cell repertoires in COVID-19. Profiling relied on immunoSEQ multiplex PCR, and the TCRdb table lists in-frame clones only, not all of them. The repertoire includes roughly 50,000 clones, less than 80% of them detected once, and roughly 3.7% sits in the top ten. Source material: peripheral blood. Receptor source: a man aged 60 to 69 with acute or convalescent COVID-19. Both conserved end residues are trimmed from each CDR3. Clone size is shown for a subset of rows, as once, few, many or a class of expanded clone.

v_gene	abundance	j_gene	CDR3aa
TRBV19	-	TRBJ2-5	ASSMVASGGQSETQY
TRBV5-6	-	TRBJ1-1	ASSTQTNTEAF
TRBV29-1	once	TRBJ2-1	SCIRDSGTALLIQF
TRBV9	-	TRBJ1-4	ASSALQTATNEKLF
TRBV5-3	-	TRBJ1-3	ARSRDRRGFRNTIY
TRBV2	-	TRBJ1-5	ASSEGGNQPQH
TRBV27	-	TRBJ2-1	ASRVLAGDNNEQF
TRBV5-1	-	TRBJ1-1	ASSWEMNTEAF
TRBV6-6	-	TRBJ2-1	ASCLAASYYNEQF
TRBV11-2	-	TRBJ1-1	ASSSHRGRRTEAF
TRBV28	-	TRBJ2-1	ALSGVGDEQF
TRBV19	-	TRBJ1-4	ASRGEEKLF
TRBV12-2	-	TRBJ1-5	ASRQDRDNAGNQPQH
TRBV27	-	TRBJ1-1	ASRGQSMNTEAF
TRBV3-1/TRBV3-2	-	TRBJ2-5	ASIGRGRETQY
TRBV4-1	once	TRBJ1-5	ASSQDSPNQPQH
TRBV4-1	-	TRBJ2-3	ASSQEASRTQY
TRBV23-1	-	TRBJ1-5	ASSQSPGSYSNQPQH
TRBV15	-	TRBJ1-5	ATSTTGYQPQH
TRBV29-1	-	TRBJ1-3	SVSGDGNTIY
TRBV19	-	TRBJ1-2	ASSLRGDPNYGYT
TRBV27	-	TRBJ2-7	ASSFLGTSAYEQY
TRBV28	-	TRBJ2-5	ASSRGPGQLNQETQY
TRBV19	-	TRBJ1-5	ASSQTGFSNQPQH
TRBV14	-	TRBJ2-2	ASSPLAGGPGTGELF
TRBV2	once	TRBJ1-5	ASSEAVRGPQH
TRBV6-5	few	TRBJ2-3	ASSYGLAGGRY
TRBV5-6	-	TRBJ1-1	ASSLEGRNTEAF
TRBV19	-	TRBJ2-7	ASSPFATSGSSYEQY
TRBV10-3	once	TRBJ2-7	AIGASSGTYEQY
TRBV6-2/TRBV6-3	few	TRBJ1-1	ASSPLRAEAF
TRBV28	once	TRBJ2-1	ASSPGTSGITKQF
TRBV10-3	-	TRBJ1-5	AISEEELPQH
TRBV19	-	TRBJ1-4	ASSIGQSGEKLF
TRBV3-1/TRBV3-2	-	TRBJ2-1	ASGGGLNSYNEQF
TRBV6-5	few	TRBJ2-1	ASFMGAQQF
TRBV19	-	TRBJ2-7	ASSMSLADEQY
TRBV11-2	-	TRBJ2-3	ASTLRAGSTDTQY
TRBV10-1	-	TRBJ2-1	ASSGTGGLYNEQF
TRBV7-9	-	TRBJ2-7	ASSLSQYSSEQY
TRBV14	once	TRBJ2-3	ASSQVASSTDTQY
TRBV5-1	once	TRBJ2-2	ASRGSGQGFTGELF
TRBV5-4	-	TRBJ2-3	ASSLALPGPDTQY
TRBV5-1	-	TRBJ2-1	ASSLEASGRYYNEQF
TRBV6-5	-	TRBJ2-5	ASSLNRGVGETQY
TRBV6-5	-	TRBJ2-7	ASTRTGEGEQY
TRBV7-2	few	TRBJ2-3	ASSLARASGRARTDTQY
TRBV6-1	-	TRBJ2-1	ASSDTRIQASNEQF
TRBV5-1	once	TRBJ1-2	ASSFLGSYGYT
TRBV7-6	-	TRBJ2-5	ASSLADWTGETQY
TRBV24-1	-	TRBJ2-3	ATSGSGADTQY
TRBV5-1	-	TRBJ2-1	ASSPLTSGGRGEQF
TRBV13	few	TRBJ1-6	ASSLGSGDSPLH
TRBV2	-	TRBJ1-3	ASNPDSSGNTIY
TRBV10-3	-	TRBJ1-2	AIREGDSSYT
TRBV11-2	-	TRBJ2-7	ASSARRDRREQY
TRBV27	-	TRBJ2-1	ASRPAGTVNEQF
TRBV12-3/TRBV12-4	-	TRBJ1-6	ASSSFEGTPLH
TRBV3-1/TRBV3-2	-	TRBJ2-1	ASSQVWREGGFNEQF
TRBV7-9	-	TRBJ1-2	ASSSYPGTDAGYT